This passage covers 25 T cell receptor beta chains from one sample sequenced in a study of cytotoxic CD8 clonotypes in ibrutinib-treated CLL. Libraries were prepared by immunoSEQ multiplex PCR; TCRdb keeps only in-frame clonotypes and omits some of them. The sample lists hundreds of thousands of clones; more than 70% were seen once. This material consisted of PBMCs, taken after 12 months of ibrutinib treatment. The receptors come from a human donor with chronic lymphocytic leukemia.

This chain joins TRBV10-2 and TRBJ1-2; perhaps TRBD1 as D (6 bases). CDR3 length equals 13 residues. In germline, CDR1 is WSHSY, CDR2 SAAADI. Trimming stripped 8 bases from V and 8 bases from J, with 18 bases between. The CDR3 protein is CASGDTPASGYTF. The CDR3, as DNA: TGCGCCAGCGGGGACACCCCAGCGAGCGGCTACACCTTC.

Here the CDR3 DNA reads TGTGCCAGCAGCCCAGGGTACACCGGGGAGCTGTTTTTT. It codes for CASSPGYTGELFF. The chain joins TRBV27 to TRBJ2-2; D possibly corresponds to TRBD1 (5 bases). There are 13 residues in the CDR3. Between the trimmed V and J ends, which lost 6 bases and 3 bases, there was a span of 8 bases. Germline CDR1 reads MNHEY; CDR2 reads SMNVEV (reference sequence).

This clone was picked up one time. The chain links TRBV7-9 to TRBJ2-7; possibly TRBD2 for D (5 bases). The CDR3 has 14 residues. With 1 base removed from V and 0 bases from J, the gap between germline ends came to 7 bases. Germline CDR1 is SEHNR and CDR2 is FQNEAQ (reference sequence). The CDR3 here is CASSLGGDSYEQYF. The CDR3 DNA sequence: TGTGCCAGCAGCTTAGGGGGAGACTCCTACGAGCAGTACTTC.

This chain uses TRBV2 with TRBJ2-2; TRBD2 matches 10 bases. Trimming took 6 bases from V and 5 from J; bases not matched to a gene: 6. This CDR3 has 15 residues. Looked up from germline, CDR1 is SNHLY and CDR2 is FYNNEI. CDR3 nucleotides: TGTGCCAGCAGGCCTAGCGGGAGTTGGACCGGGGAGCTGTTTTTT. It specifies CASRPSGSWTGELFF. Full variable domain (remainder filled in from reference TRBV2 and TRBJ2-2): EPEVTQTPSHQVTQMGQEVILRCVPISNHLYFYWYRQILGQKVEFLVSFYNNEISEKSEIFDDQFSVERPDGSNFTLKIRSTKLEDSAMYFCASRPSGSWTGELFFGEGSRLTVL.

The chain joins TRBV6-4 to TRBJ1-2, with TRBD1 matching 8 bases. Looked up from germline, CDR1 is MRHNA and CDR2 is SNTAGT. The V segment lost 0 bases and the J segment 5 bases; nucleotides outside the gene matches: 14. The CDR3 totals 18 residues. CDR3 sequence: CASSDSRAGGLGSYGYTF. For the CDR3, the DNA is TGTGCCAGCAGTGACTCGAGGGCAGGGGGCCTAGGGTCATATGGCTACACCTTC.

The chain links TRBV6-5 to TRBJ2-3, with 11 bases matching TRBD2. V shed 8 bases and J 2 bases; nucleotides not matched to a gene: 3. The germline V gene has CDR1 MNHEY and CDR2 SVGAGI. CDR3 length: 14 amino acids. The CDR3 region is CASRLAGSTDTQYF. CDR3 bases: TGTGCCAGCCGACTAGCGGGATCCACAGATACGCAGTATTTT.

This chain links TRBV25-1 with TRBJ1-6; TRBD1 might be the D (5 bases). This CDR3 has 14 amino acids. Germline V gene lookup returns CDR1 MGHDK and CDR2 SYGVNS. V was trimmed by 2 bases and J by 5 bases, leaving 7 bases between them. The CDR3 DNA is TGTGCCAGCAGTGAAGGGGGGAATAATTCACCCCTCCACTTT. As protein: CASSEGGNNSPLHF.

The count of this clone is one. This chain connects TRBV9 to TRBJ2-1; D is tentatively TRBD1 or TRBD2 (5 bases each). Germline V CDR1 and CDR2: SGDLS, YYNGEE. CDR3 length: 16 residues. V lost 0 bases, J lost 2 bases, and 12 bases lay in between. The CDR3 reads CASSVDGAAPYNEQFF. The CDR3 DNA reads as TGTGCCAGCAGCGTAGACGGGGCGGCCCCCTACAATGAGCAGTTCTTC.

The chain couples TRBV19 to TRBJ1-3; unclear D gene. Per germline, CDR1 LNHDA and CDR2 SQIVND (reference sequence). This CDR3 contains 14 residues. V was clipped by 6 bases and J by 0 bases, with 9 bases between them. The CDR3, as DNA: TGTGCCAGTAGCCGACAAGTCTCTGGAAACACCATATATTTT. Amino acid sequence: CASSRQVSGNTIYF.

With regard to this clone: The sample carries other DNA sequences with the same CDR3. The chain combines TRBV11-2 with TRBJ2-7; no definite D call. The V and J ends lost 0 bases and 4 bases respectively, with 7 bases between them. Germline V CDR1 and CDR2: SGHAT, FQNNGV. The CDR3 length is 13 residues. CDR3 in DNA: TGTGCCAGCAGCTTAGAGAGTCAGTACGAGCAGTACTTC. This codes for CASSLESQYEQYF. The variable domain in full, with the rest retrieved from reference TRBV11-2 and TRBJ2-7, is EAGVAQSPRYKIIEKRQSVAFWCNPISGHATLYWYQQILGQGPKLLIQFQNNGVVDDSQLPKDRFSAERLKGVDSTLKIQPAKLEDSAVYLCASSLESQYEQYFGPGTRLTVT.

The CDR3 loop reads CASSHHPGQGIATNEKLFF. The CDR3 DNA reads as TGTGCCAGCAGTCACCACCCGGGACAGGGGATTGCAACTAATGAAAAACTGTTTTTT. V usage is TRBV6-8 and J usage is TRBJ1-4; 10 bases match TRBD1. V was pared by 5 bases and J by 0 bases, with 12 bases of the junction left unmatched. The CDR3 runs 19 residues. CDR1 is MNHGY, CDR2 SAAAGT, per germline.

The CDR3 DNA reads TGTGCCAGCAGCTTGGTGGGACAGTCTGGGGCCAACGTCCTGACTTTC. Amino acid sequence: CASSLVGQSGANVLTF. This chain joins TRBV5-4 and TRBJ2-6; TRBD1 aligns across 7 bases. The V segment lost 0 bases and the J segment 1 base; nucleotides outside the gene matches: 1. Per the germline V gene, CDR1 is SGHNT and CDR2 is YYREEE (reference sequence). CDR3 length: 16 residues.

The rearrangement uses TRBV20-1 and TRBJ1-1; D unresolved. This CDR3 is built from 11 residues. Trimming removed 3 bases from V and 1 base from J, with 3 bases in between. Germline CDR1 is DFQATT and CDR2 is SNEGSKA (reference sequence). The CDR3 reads CSARWNTEAFF. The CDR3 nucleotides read TGCAGTGCTAGGTGGAACACTGAAGCTTTCTTT.

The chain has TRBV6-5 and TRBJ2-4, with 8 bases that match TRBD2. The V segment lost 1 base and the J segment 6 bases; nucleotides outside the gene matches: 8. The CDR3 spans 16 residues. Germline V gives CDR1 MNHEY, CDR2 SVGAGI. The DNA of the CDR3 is TGTGCCAGCAGTTACTGGGTAGCGGGAATGGGAAACATTCAGTACTTC. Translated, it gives CASSYWVAGMGNIQYF.

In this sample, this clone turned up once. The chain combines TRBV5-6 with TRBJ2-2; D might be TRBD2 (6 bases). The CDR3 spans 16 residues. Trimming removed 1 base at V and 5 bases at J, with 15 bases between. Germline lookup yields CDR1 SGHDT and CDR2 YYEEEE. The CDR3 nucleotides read TGTGCCAGCAGCTTGATCCACAGGAGGGATACCGGGGAGCTGTTTTTT. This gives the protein CASSLIHRRDTGELFF.

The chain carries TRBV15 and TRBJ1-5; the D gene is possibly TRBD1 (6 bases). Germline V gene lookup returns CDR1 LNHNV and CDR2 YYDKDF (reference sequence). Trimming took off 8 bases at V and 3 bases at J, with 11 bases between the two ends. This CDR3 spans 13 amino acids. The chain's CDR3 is CATGGQLNQPQHF. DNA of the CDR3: TGTGCCACCGGCGGACAGCTCAATCAGCCCCAGCATTTT.

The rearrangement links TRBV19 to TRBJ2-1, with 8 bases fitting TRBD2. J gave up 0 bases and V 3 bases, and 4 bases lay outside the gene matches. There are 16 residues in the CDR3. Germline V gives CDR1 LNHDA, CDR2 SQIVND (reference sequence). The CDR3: CASSIRSGSSYNEQFF. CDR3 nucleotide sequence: TGTGCCAGTAGTATCCGGAGCGGGAGCTCCTACAATGAGCAGTTCTTC.

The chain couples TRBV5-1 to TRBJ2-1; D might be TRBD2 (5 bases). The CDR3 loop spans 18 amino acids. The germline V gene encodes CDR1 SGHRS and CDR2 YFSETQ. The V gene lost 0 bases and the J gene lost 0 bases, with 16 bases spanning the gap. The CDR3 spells CASSLVAAGPSSYNEQFF. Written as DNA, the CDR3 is TGCGCCAGCAGCTTGGTGGCGGCGGGTCCCAGCTCCTACAATGAGCAGTTCTTC.

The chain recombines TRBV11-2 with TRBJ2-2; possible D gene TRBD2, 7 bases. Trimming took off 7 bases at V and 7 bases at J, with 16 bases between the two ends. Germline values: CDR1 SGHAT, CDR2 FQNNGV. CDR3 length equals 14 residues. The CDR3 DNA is TGTGCCAGCACCCCAGGCGGGGGACACGGGGAGCTGTTTTTT. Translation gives CASTPGGGHGELFF.

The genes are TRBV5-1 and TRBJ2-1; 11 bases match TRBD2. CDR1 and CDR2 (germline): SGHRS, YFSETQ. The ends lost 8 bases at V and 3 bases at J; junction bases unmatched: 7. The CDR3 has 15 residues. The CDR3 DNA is TGCGCCAGTAAAACCGGGACTAGCGGCTACAATGAGCAGTTCTTC. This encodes CASKTGTSGYNEQFF. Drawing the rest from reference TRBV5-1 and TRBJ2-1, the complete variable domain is KAGVTQTPRYLIKTRGQQVTLSCSPISGHRSVSWYQQTPGQGLQFLFEYFSETQRNKGNFPGRFSGRQFSNSRSEMNVSTLELGDSALYLCASKTGTSGYNEQFFGPGTRLTVL.

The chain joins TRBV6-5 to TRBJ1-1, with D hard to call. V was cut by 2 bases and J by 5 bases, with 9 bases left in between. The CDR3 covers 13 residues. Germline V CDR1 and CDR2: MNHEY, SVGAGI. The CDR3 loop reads CASSYQDFTEAFF. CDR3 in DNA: TGTGCCAGCAGTTACCAGGATTTTACTGAAGCTTTCTTT.

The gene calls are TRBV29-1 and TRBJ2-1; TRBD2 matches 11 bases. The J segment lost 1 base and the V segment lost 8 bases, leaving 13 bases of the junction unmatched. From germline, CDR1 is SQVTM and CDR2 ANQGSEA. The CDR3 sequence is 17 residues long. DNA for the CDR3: TGCAGCACCGGGAGTAGCGGGAGGGCCGGATCCTACAATGAGCAGTTCTTC. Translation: CSTGSSGRAGSYNEQFF.

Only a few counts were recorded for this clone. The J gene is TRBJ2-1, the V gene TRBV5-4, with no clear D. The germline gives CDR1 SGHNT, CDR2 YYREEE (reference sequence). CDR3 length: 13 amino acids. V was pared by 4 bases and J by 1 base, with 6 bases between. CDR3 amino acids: CASSPESYNEQFF. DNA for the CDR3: TGTGCCAGCAGCCCGGAGTCCTACAATGAGCAGTTCTTC.

The CDR3 loop is CASIGQGTDTQYF. In DNA, the CDR3 is TGTGCCAGTATAGGCCAGGGCACAGATACGCAGTATTTT. The V and J genes are TRBV19 and TRBJ2-3; no clear D. The V gene's germline CDR1 is LNHDA and CDR2 SQIVND (reference sequence). Between the trimmed V and J ends, which lost 7 bases and 1 base, there was a span of 9 bases. This CDR3 comprises 13 residues.

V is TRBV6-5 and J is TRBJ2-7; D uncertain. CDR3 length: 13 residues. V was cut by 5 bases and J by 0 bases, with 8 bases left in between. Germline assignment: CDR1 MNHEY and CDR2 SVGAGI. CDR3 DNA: TGTGCCAGCAGTGACCCGGCCTCCTACGAGCAGTACTTC. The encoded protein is CASSDPASYEQYF.